These 14 T cell receptor beta chains were sequenced from one sample in a study of blood T cell repertoires in COVID-19. The table came from immunoSEQ multiplex PCR; TCRdb's copy has only in-frame clones and leaves some out. The table has about 250,000 clones, approximately 84% seen once. The sequenced material came from PBMCs or T cells enriched from blood (not recorded which). These receptors all come from a man in his forties who had recovered from COVID-19.

The V call is TRBV11-3, the J call TRBJ2-7; 7 bases are a match to TRBD2. The CDR3 has 14 residues. The germline gives CDR1 SGHNT, CDR2 YENEEA. The trim removed 5 bases at V and 3 bases at J, leaving 7 bases unmatched. CDR3 DNA: TGTGCCAGCAGCCCAAGCGGGGACCACTACGAGCAGTACTTC. The encoded protein is CASSPSGDHYEQYF.

The gene calls are TRBV11-1 and TRBJ1-4, with TRBD1 identical over 7 bases. Germline CDR1 reads SGHAT; CDR2 reads FQDESV (reference sequence). The CDR3 contains 15 residues. V was clipped by 5 bases and J by 6 bases; unmatched bases: 9. The CDR3, as DNA: TGTGCCAGCAGCGACCACCGACAGGGCGATGAAAAACTGTTTTTT. Its protein product is CASSDHRQGDEKLFF. The complete variable domain, with remaining parts taken from reference TRBV11-1 and TRBJ1-4, reads EAEVAQSPRYKITEKSQAVAFWCDPISGHATLYWYRQILGQGPELLVQFQDESVVDDSQLPKDRFSAERLKGVDSTLKIQPAELGDSAMYLCASSDHRQGDEKLFFGSGTQLSVL.

This chain uses TRBV30 with TRBJ1-1, with D unresolved. The CDR3 is made up of 11 amino acids. CDR1 GTSNPN and CDR2 SVGIG come from the germline V gene (reference sequence). V was shortened by 2 bases and J by 6 bases, with 7 bases between the two germline ends. DNA for the CDR3: TGTGCCTGGAGTCGGGGTCCTGAAGCTTTCTTT. Translating it yields CAWSRGPEAFF.

This clone was detected once. The V and J genes are TRBV9 and TRBJ2-2, with D unresolved. Germline V gives CDR1 SGDLS, CDR2 YYNGEE. The CDR3 is made up of 12 amino acids. The germline V and J ends were trimmed by 0 bases and 6 bases, with 3 bases remaining between them. This chain's CDR3 is CASSVDSGELFF. As DNA, the CDR3 is TGTGCCAGCAGCGTAGACTCCGGGGAGCTGTTTTTT.

This clone appeared a single time. The chain recombines TRBV21-1 with TRBJ1-5. TRBV21-1 is flagged as a pseudogene. The CDR3 contains 11 residues. CDR3 nucleotides: TGTGCCAGCAGCCCGAATCAGCCCCAGCATTTT. It specifies CASSPNQPQHF.

The rearrangement links TRBV29-1 to TRBJ2-1, with D maybe TRBD2 (6 bases). Germline values: CDR1 SQVTM, CDR2 ANQGSEA. This CDR3 spans 14 amino acids. V lost 7 bases to trimming and J lost 0 bases, with 13 bases between them. The CDR3 coding sequence is TGCAGCGGTAATAGCGGTAGCTCCTACAATGAGCAGTTCTTC. Translating it yields CSGNSGSSYNEQFF.

J is TRBJ2-2 and V is TRBV5-1; 11 bases align to TRBD2. This CDR3 is built from 17 residues. The germline V gene has CDR1 SGHRS and CDR2 YFSETQ. With 2 bases clipped from V and 6 bases from J, the junction kept 9 bases outside the gene matches. The DNA of the CDR3 is TGCGCCAGCAGCTTTTCCACTAGCGGGGGTCTCGCCGGGGAGCTGTTTTTT. Translated, it gives CASSFSTSGGLAGELFF.

The gene calls are TRBV19 and TRBJ2-7; possibly TRBD1 for D (6 bases). Per germline, CDR1 LNHDA and CDR2 SQIVND (reference sequence). The length of the CDR3 is 12 residues. Trimming stripped 6 bases from V and 3 bases from J, with 9 bases between. CDR3 region: CASRADSYEQYF. As DNA, the CDR3 is TGTGCCAGTAGGGCGGACAGCTACGAGCAGTACTTC. Full variable domain (rest looked up from reference TRBV19 and TRBJ2-7): DGGITQSPKYLFRKEGQNVTLSCEQNLNHDAMYWYRQDPGQGLRLIYYSQIVNDFQKGDIAEGYSVSREKKESFPLTVTSAQKNPTAFYLCASRADSYEQYFGPGTRLTVT.

The table lists this clone with a count of one. The rearrangement uses TRBV3-1 (or the pseudogene TRBV3-2) and TRBJ2-2; TRBD2 agrees at 8 bases. The CDR3 is made up of 16 amino acids. Germline V gives CDR1 LGHDT, CDR2 YNNKEL (reference sequence). Germline trimming cut 4 bases from V and 4 bases from J; bases unmatched to any gene: 8. DNA for the CDR3: TGTGCCAGCAGCCTGGGACTAGGATCGTTCACCGGGGAGCTGTTTTTT. Protein product: CASSLGLGSFTGELFF.

The CDR3 DNA reads TGTGCCAGCAGCCCAAATAGCGTGGGGGAGACCCAGTACTTC. Encoded protein: CASSPNSVGETQYF. V is TRBV6-5 and J is TRBJ2-5; possible D gene TRBD2, 5 bases. The germline V gene encodes CDR1 MNHEY and CDR2 SVGAGI. The CDR3 sequence is 14 residues long. Deletions cut 6 bases from V and 5 bases from J, with 16 bases between.

The chain carries TRBV7-8 and TRBJ1-3; maybe TRBD1 (6 bases). V shed 5 bases and J shed 1 base, with 9 bases lying between them. This CDR3 contains 14 residues. CDR1 and CDR2 from the germline V gene are SGHVS and FQNEAQ. CDR3 nucleotides: TGTGCCAGCAGCCAACAGGGATCTGGAAACACCATATATTTT. It codes for CASSQQGSGNTIYF.

This clone appeared a single time. V is TRBV11-1 and J is TRBJ2-7; 8 nucleotides align to TRBD1. The junction had 2 bases not matched to a gene; V was cut back by 5 bases and J by 5 bases. This CDR3 comprises 12 residues. Germline-derived CDR1 and CDR2 are SGHAT and FQDESV (reference sequence). CDR3 DNA: TGTGCCAGCAGCCCGGACAGGGACGAGCAGTACTTC. Protein: CASSPDRDEQYF.

The chain combines TRBV2 with TRBJ2-3; D gene ambiguous. V was pared by 4 bases and J by 2 bases, with 10 bases between. This CDR3 has 14 residues. Germline V gene lookup returns CDR1 SNHLY and CDR2 FYNNEI. The DNA for the CDR3 is TGTGCCAGCAGTGTCACGAGATTCACAGATACGCAGTATTTT. Protein: CASSVTRFTDTQYF.

The chain is built from TRBV7-2 and TRBJ1-3, with D possibly matching TRBD1 (5 bases). Per germline, CDR1 SGHTA and CDR2 FQGNSA. The CDR3 contains 15 residues. Trimming shortened V by 5 bases and J by 2 bases, and 13 bases separated the two germline ends. The CDR3 loop is CASSPQTETGNTIYF. Written as DNA, the CDR3 is TGTGCCAGCAGCCCGCAGACAGAGACTGGAAACACCATATATTTT.